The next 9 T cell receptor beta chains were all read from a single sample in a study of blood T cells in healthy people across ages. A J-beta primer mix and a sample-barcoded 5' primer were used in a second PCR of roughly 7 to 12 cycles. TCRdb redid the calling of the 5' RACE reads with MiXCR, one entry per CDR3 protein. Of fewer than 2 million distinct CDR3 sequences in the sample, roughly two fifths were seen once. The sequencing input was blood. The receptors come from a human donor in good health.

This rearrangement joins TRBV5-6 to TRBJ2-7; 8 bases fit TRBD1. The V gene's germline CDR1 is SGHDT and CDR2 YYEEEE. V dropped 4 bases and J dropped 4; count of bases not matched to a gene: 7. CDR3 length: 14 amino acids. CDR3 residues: CASSRGQGMYEQYF. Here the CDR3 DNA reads TGTGCCAGCAGCCGAGGACAGGGAATGTACGAGCAGTACTTC.

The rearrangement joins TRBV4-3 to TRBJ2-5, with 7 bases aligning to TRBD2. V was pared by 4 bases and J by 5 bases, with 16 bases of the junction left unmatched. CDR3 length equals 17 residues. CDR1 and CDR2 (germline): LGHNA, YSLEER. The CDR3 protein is CASSPPLEGGRVETQYF. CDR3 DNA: TGCGCCAGCAGCCCACCCTTGGAGGGAGGGAGGGTTGAGACCCAGTACTTC.

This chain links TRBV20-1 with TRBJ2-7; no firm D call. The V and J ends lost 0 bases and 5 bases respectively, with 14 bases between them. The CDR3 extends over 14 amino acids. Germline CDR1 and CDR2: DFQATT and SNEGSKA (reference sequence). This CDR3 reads CSARDPPRSNEQYF. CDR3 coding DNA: TGCAGTGCTAGAGATCCCCCACGGAGTAACGAGCAGTACTTC.

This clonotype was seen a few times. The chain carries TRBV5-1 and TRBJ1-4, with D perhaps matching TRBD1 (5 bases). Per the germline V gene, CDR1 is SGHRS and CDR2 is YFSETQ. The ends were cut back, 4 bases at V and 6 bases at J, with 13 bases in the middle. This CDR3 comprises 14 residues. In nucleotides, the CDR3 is TGCGCCAGCAGCCGGGACGAGAACTATGAAAAACTGTTTTTT. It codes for CASSRDENYEKLFF.

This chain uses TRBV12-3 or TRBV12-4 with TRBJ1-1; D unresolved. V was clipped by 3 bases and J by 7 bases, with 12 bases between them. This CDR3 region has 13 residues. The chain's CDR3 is CASSLSEGNEAFF. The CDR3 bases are TGTGCCAGCAGTTTGAGCGAGGGAAATGAAGCTTTCTTT.

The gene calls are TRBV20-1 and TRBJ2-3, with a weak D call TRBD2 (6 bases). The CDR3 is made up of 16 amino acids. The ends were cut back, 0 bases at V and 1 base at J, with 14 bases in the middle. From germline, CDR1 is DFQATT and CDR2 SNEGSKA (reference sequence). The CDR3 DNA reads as TGCAGTGCTAGAGATTTGAACGAGCGGGGCACAGATACGCAGTATTTT. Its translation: CSARDLNERGTDTQYF.

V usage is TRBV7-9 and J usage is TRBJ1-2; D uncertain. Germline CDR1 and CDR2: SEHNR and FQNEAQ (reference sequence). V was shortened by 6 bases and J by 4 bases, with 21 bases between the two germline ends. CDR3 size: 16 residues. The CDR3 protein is CASSHTKGSPPYGYTF. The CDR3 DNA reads TGTGCCAGCAGTCACACTAAAGGCAGCCCTCCCTATGGCTACACCTTC.

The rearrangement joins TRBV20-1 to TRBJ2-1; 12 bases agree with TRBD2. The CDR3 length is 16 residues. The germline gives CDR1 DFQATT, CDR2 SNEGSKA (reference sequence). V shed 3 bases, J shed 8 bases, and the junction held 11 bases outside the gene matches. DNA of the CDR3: TGCAGTGCTAGCTTAGGACTAGCGGGGAACTGGGATGAGCAGTTCTTC. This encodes CSASLGLAGNWDEQFF.

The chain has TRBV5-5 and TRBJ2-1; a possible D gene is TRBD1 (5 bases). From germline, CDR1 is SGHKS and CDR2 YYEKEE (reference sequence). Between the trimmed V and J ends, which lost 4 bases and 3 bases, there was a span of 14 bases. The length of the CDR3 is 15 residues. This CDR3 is CASSRRGHDYNEQFF. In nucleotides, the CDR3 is TGTGCCAGCAGCCGAAGGGGCCACGACTACAATGAGCAGTTCTTC.